Sequencing of this T cell receptor beta chain was carried out in a study of T cells in Graves' hyperthyroidism and ophthalmopathy. As for the study in general: Peripheral blood was taken when the disease was first diagnosed, before any treatment began.

Clinical symptoms, serum thyroxine and TRAb, thyroid ultrasound and orbital computed tomography were used for the diagnoses. Losses at the gene ends were 6 bases for V and 4 bases for J; bases not matched to a gene: 5. The CDR3 sequence is 15 residues long. In this sample, this clonotype turned up many times. RNA transcripts served as the template for amplifying TCR beta CDR3 regions. The TCR CDR3 was amplified in a first-round RT-PCR using the HTBI primer set. MiXCR, applied by TCRdb to the multiplex PCR reads, yields one record per CDR3 protein. Of around 300,000 distinct CDR3 sequences listed, approximately 15% are singletons.

The source material was blood. The source of this sequence is a woman in her twenties or thirties with Graves' hyperthyroidism. The chain links TRBV12-3 or TRBV12-4 to TRBJ2-1; 11 bases map to TRBD2. Here the CDR3 DNA reads TGTGCCAGCAGCGAAGGGACTAGCGGATACAATGAGCAGTTCTTC. Translated: CASSEGTSGYNEQFF.